This paragraph covers one T cell receptor (beta chain) sequence. The antigen is unknown. The CDR3 loop spans 13 amino acids. Germline V gives CDR1 SQVTM, CDR2 ANQGSEA. The V end was cut by 4 bases, the J end by 0 bases, with 7 bases between. This specimen belongs to a study of cytomegalovirus exposure and HLA in healthy donors. Broader study findings: Altogether, some 170 TCR beta chains were recorded as cytomegalovirus-associated.

In the PCR, 60 Vbeta and 13 Jbeta primers were used. Per the original methods: An analysis performed later counted 72 million or so unique TCR beta chains (roughly 11 million of them shared). Measured with immunoSEQ multiplex PCR; TCRdb has only the in-frame clones, and not every one. The DNA was the basis for D and trimming; V, J and clone size are from that table. The sample holds about 150,000 clones, 80% seen once. The sample consisted of PBMCs. The receptor was isolated from a man aged 25-40 years in good health and CMV-seropositive. The chain has TRBV29-1 and TRBJ1-3; D gene unclear. For the CDR3, the DNA is TGCAGCGTTGCCGTTAACTCTGGAAACACCATATATTTT. It encodes CSVAVNSGNTIYF.